The 5 T cell receptor beta chains presented below share a single source sample, sequenced in a study of neurological immune-mediated disorders. TCRdb analysed the 5' RACE reads with MiXCR anew, one entry per CDR3 protein. The table records tens of thousands of distinct CDR3 sequences, approximately 6.2% of them present only once. Material: CD4+ T cells from blood. All receptors come from a woman younger than 30 with multiple sclerosis.

This clonotype occurred many times. The chain links TRBV25-1 to TRBJ1-2; 10 bases are shared with TRBD1. The germline gives CDR1 MGHDK, CDR2 SYGVNS. Trimming removed 4 bases from V and 8 bases from J; junction bases left unmatched: 4. CDR3 length: 13 residues. The CDR3 spells CASSVGTGVGYTF. CDR3 nucleotide sequence: TGTGCCAGCAGTGTAGGGACAGGGGTCGGCTACACCTTC.

The table lists this clonotype with many counts. The chain uses TRBV7-2 and TRBJ2-4; possible D gene TRBD2, 6 bases. The CDR3 extends over 16 amino acids. Per germline, CDR1 SGHTA and CDR2 FQGNSA. The ends were cut back, 1 base at V and 0 bases at J, with 10 bases in the middle. The CDR3 here is CASSLELGLAKNIQYF. In nucleotides, the CDR3 is TGTGCCAGCAGCTTAGAGCTGGGACTAGCCAAAAACATTCAGTACTTC.

The sample holds many counts of this clonotype. The chain uses TRBV20-1 and TRBJ2-7, with D unclear. In germline, CDR1 is DFQATT, CDR2 SNEGSKA (reference sequence). The CDR3 consists of 12 residues. Trimming removed 6 bases at V and 4 bases at J, with 13 bases between. The CDR3 bases are TGCAGTGCCGGCGTGGGCCCATACGAGCAGTACGTC. Protein sequence: CSAGVGPYEQYV.

This clonotype appeared many times. J is TRBJ1-6 and V is TRBV14; weak D call: TRBD1 (5 bases). Trimming cost V 5 bases and J 5 bases, with 10 bases left between them. Germline V gene lookup returns CDR1 SGHDN and CDR2 FVKESK. CDR3 length: 14 residues. CDR3 bases: TGTGCCAGCAGCACTGGGGGGAATAATTCACCCCTCCACTTT. This sequence encodes CASSTGGNNSPLHF.

This clonotype was seen repeatedly, ten times or more. This chain uses TRBV6-6 with TRBJ2-2, with 7 nucleotides matching TRBD2. The germline CDR1 and CDR2 sequences are MNHNY and SVGAGI (reference sequence). The CDR3 has 15 residues. V was pared by 7 bases and J by 2 bases, with 7 bases of the junction left unmatched. The CDR3 reads CASMGGVINTGELFF. DNA for the CDR3: TGTGCCAGCATGGGGGGGGTGATAAACACCGGGGAGCTGTTTTTT.